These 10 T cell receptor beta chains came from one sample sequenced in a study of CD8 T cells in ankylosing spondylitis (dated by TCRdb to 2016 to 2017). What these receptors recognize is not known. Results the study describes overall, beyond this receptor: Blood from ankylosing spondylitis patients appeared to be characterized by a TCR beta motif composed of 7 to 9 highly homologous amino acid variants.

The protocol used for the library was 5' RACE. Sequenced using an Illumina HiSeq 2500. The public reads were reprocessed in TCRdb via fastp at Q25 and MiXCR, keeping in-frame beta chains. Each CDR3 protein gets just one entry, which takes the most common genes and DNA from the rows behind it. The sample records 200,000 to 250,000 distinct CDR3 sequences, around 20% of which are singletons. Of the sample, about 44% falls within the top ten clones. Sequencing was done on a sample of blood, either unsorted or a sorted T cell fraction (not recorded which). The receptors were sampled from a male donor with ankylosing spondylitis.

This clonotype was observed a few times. DNA for the CDR3: TGTGCCAGCAGCCTTGGACCGGGGGAGCAGTACTTC. Protein sequence: CASSLGPGEQYF. The chain joins TRBV7-2 to TRBJ2-7; D is perhaps TRBD2 (5 bases). Trimming removed 5 bases at V and 7 bases at J, with 12 bases between. The CDR3 loop spans 12 amino acids. Germline assignment: CDR1 SGHTA and CDR2 FQGNSA. Complete variable domain (other parts from reference TRBV7-2 and TRBJ2-7): GAGVSQSPSNKVTEKGKDVELRCDPISGHTALYWYRQSLGQGLEFLIYFQGNSAPDKSGLPSDRFSAERTGGSVSTLTIQRTQQEDSAVYLCASSLGPGEQYFGPGTRLTVT.

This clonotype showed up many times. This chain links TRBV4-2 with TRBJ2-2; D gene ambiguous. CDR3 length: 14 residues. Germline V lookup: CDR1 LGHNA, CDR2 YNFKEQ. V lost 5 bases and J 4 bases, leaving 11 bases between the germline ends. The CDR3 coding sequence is TGTGCCAGCAGCGCTGACACATCCACCGGGGAGCTGTTTTTT. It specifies CASSADTSTGELFF.

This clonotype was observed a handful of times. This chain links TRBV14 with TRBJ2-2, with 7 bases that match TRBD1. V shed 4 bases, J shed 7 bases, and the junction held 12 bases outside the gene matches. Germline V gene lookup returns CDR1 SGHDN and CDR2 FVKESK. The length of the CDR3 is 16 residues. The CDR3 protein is CASSPVQGEWVGELFF. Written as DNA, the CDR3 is TGTGCCAGCAGCCCCGTTCAGGGGGAATGGGTCGGGGAGCTGTTTTTT.

This CDR3 is CATRSGGDNEQFF. For the CDR3, the DNA is TGTGCCACTCGCTCGGGGGGGGACAATGAGCAGTTCTTC. This chain uses TRBV7-3 with TRBJ2-1; TRBD2 matches at 8 bases. V lost 10 bases and J lost 5; bases outside the gene matches: 7. The CDR3 contains 13 residues. Germline lookup yields CDR1 SGHTA and CDR2 FQGTGA.

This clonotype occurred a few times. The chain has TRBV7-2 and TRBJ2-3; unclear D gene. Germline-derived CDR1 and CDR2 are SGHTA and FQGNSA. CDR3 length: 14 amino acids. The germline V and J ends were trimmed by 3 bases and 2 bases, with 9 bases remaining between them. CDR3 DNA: TGTGCCAGCAGCTTTTACAGTAACACAGATACGCAGTATTTT. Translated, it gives CASSFYSNTDTQYF.

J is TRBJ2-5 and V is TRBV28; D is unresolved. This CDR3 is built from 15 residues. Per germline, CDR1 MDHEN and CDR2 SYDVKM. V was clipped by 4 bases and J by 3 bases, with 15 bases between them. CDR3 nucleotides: TGTGCCAGCAGTTCCCCCTTGGTCATGGAAGAGACCCAGTACTTC. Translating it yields CASSSPLVMEETQYF.

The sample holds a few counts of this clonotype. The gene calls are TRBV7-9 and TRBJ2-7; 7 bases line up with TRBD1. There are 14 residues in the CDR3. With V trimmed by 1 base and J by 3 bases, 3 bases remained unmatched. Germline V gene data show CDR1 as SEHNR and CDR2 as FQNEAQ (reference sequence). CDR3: CASSLEGQRYEQYF. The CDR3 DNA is TGTGCCAGCAGCTTAGAGGGACAGCGCTACGAGCAGTACTTC.

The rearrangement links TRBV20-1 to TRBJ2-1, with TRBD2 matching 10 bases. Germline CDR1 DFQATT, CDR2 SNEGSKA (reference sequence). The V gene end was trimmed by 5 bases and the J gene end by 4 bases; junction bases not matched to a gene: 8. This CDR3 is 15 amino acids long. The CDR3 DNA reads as TGCAGTGCTGAACCGGGACTAGCGCCATACAATGAGCAGTTCTTC. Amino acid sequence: CSAEPGLAPYNEQFF.

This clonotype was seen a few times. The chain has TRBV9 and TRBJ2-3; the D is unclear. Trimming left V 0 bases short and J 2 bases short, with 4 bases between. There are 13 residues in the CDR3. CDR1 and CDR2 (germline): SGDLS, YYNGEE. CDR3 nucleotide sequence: TGTGCCAGCAGCGTAGGGGACACAGATACGCAGTATTTT. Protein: CASSVGDTDTQYF.

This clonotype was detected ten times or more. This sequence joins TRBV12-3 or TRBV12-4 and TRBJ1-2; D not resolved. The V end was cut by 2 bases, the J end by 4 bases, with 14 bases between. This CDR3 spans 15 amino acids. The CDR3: CASSLSSSNLYGYTF. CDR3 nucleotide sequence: TGTGCCAGCAGTTTATCGTCCTCCAACCTCTATGGCTACACCTTC.